This record covers a single T cell receptor (beta chain). What it binds is unknown. Germline loops: CDR1 SGDLS, CDR2 YYNGEE. The CDR3 spans 14 residues. The ends were cut back, 0 bases at V and 2 bases at J, with 9 bases in the middle. The data stem from a study of OX40 agonist ivuxolimab in advanced cancers. Study-wide context: Patients in the trial were receiving intravenous ivuxolimab every 2 weeks, at doses of 0.01 to 10 mg/kg. The study enrolled dose-escalation patients with hepatocellular carcinoma, melanoma, renal cell or head and neck cancer. Males comprised approximately 84% of the group, whose mean age was approximately 60 years (range roughly 20 to 90). Study observations and caveats: The study did not work out the antigen specificity of the expanded peripheral T cells.

Generated by immunoSEQ multiplex PCR, the TCRdb table keeps only in-frame clones and is missing some. The sample lists 35,000 or so clones, roughly nine tenths occurring once. The chain employs TRBV9 and TRBJ2-7, with D hard to call. The source is an adult with an advanced solid tumor such as melanoma, head and neck, liver or kidney cancer. The specimen comprised CD4+ or CD8+ T cells sorted from blood, sampled in a trial of the OX40 agonist ivuxolimab. CDR3 nucleotides: TGTGCCAGCAGCGTAGAGTACGGCCCCTACGAGCAGTACTTC. Translating it yields CASSVEYGPYEQYF.